Below are 8 T cell receptor beta chains sequenced from a single sample in a study of blood T cell repertoires in COVID-19. The assay was immunoSEQ multiplex PCR, and TCRdb's table has in-frame clones only and misses some. Among 200,000 or so clones listed, 65% to 85% were seen once. The specimen sequenced was peripheral blood. The receptors come from a young woman with acute or convalescent COVID-19.

J is TRBJ2-2 and V is TRBV7-9; 7 nucleotides line up with TRBD1. With V trimmed by 2 bases and J by 0 bases, 9 bases remained unmatched. Germline CDR1 SEHNR, CDR2 FQNEAQ (reference sequence). This CDR3 region has 18 residues. The CDR3 protein is CASSLSDRDKSNTGELFF. The CDR3 nucleotides read TGTGCCAGCAGCTTATCCGACAGGGATAAATCGAACACCGGGGAGCTGTTTTTT.

The chain carries TRBV5-1 and TRBJ1-4; 8 bases match TRBD1. The CDR3 covers 14 residues. The trim removed 5 bases at V and 5 bases at J, leaving 5 bases unmatched. Per the germline V gene, CDR1 is SGHRS and CDR2 is YFSETQ. The CDR3 loop reads CASRVQGGNEKLFF. CDR3 in DNA: TGCGCCAGCAGGGTACAGGGGGGGAATGAAAAACTGTTTTTT.

The chain is built from TRBV3-1 (or the pseudogene TRBV3-2) and TRBJ1-1, with D uncertain. There are 15 residues in the CDR3. V lost 4 bases and J 4 bases, leaving 16 bases between the germline ends. Germline CDR1 and CDR2: LGHDT and YNNKEL (reference sequence). In DNA, the CDR3 is TGTGCCAGCAGCCCCGTTAGGGTAGGGAGCACTGAAGCTTTCTTT. Its translation: CASSPVRVGSTEAFF.

This clone was found a few times. The V call is TRBV5-1, the J call TRBJ2-7; 9 nucleotides match TRBD2. The CDR3 contains 15 residues. After removal of 0 bases from V and 4 bases from J, the junction contained 5 bases not matched to a gene. The germline gives CDR1 SGHRS, CDR2 YFSETQ. CDR3 bases: TGCGCCAGCAGCTTGGCGGCTAGCGGGGCGTACGAGCAGTACTTC. It translates to CASSLAASGAYEQYF.

The chain links TRBV11-3 to TRBJ2-7; TRBD2 matches at 11 bases. The V and J ends lost 5 bases and 12 bases, in that order; junction bases with no gene match: 9. The CDR3 runs 13 residues. Germline-derived CDR1 and CDR2 are SGHNT and YENEEA. The CDR3: CASSDGLAGLPYF. The CDR3 nucleotides read TGTGCCAGCAGCGACGGACTAGCGGGCTTGCCGTACTTC.

Written as DNA, the CDR3 is TGTGCCATCAGTGAGCCTGCGAAGCTTCTCTACAATGAGCAGTTCTTC. Encoded protein: CAISEPAKLLYNEQFF. The chain is built from TRBV10-3 and TRBJ2-1, with D unresolved. Trimming stripped 2 bases from V and 3 bases from J, with 14 bases between. The length of the CDR3 is 16 residues. CDR1 is ENHRY, CDR2 SYGVKD, per germline.

This chain links TRBV19 with TRBJ2-3; D uncertain. Trimming cost V 3 bases and J 0 bases, with 4 bases left between them. CDR1 and CDR2 (germline): LNHDA, SQIVND (reference sequence). The CDR3 runs to 13 residues. The CDR3 DNA is TGTGCCAGTAGTATGGGCAGCACAGATACGCAGTATTTT. Translated, it gives CASSMGSTDTQYF. Full variable domain (rest looked up from reference TRBV19 and TRBJ2-3): DGGITQSPKYLFRKEGQNVTLSCEQNLNHDAMYWYRQDPGQGLRLIYYSQIVNDFQKGDIAEGYSVSREKKESFPLTVTSAQKNPTAFYLCASSMGSTDTQYFGPGTRLTVL.

The genes are TRBV28 and TRBJ1-4; 7 bases agree with TRBD1. V lost 5 bases and J lost 4; bases outside the gene matches: 4. In germline, CDR1 is MDHEN, CDR2 SYDVKM. The CDR3 consists of 14 residues. CDR3 nucleotide sequence: TGTGCCAGCAGTACAGGGGTTGGTAATGAAAAACTGTTTTTT. Translating it yields CASSTGVGNEKLFF. The full variable domain, in which reference TRBV28 and TRBJ1-4 provide the parts outside the CDR3, is DVKVTQSSRYLVKRTGEKVFLECVQDMDHENMFWYRQDPGLGLRLIYFSYDVKMKEKGDIPEGYSVSREKKERFSLILESASTNQTSMYLCASSTGVGNEKLFFGSGTQLSVL.